This T cell receptor (beta chain) was profiled in a study of T cell responses to AZD1222 COVID-19 vaccine. Measured with immunoSEQ multiplex PCR; TCRdb has only the in-frame clones, and not every one. The sample contains 120,000 to 150,000 clones, about 90% of which appear only once. Germline V lookup: CDR1 LNHNV, CDR2 YYDKDF (reference sequence). Trimming pared 0 bases from V and 6 bases from J, leaving 21 bases between. The CDR3 totals 18 residues. The receptor comes from an adult who received the AZD1222 COVID-19 vaccine. J is TRBJ1-5 and V is TRBV15, with D uncertain. This material consisted of peripheral blood, taken 28 days after the second AZD1222 dose. For the CDR3, the DNA is TGTGCCACCAGCAGAGAGCTAATCGATAGCCCAGGCGGTCAGCCCCAGCATTTT. Translated: CATSRELIDSPGGQPQHF.